This T cell receptor beta chain derives from a study of control samples from healthy donors and cancer patients. The data were produced by immunoSEQ multiplex PCR, yet TCRdb's version contains in-frame clones alone and is incomplete. The sample gives about 140,000 clones, around 90% of which show up once; approximately 7% is in the top ten. CDR1 LNHNV and CDR2 YYDKDF come from the germline V gene (reference sequence). This CDR3 has 14 residues. V was pared by 1 base and J by 0 bases, with 7 bases between. Sample: blood. The V and J genes are TRBV15 and TRBJ2-7, with D hard to call. The receptor's source is a man younger than 35 in good health. The CDR3 reads CATSRGGSSYEQYF. The CDR3 bases are TGTGCCACCAGCAGAGGTGGAAGCTCCTACGAGCAGTACTTC.